This T cell receptor beta chain was profiled in a study of CD8+ T cells in alopecia areata. In the study overall: The authors scored treated patients' severity by affected scalp percentage.

This clone came up a few times. The target antigen is unknown. Treatment indicated: oral pan-JAK inhibitor, 5-10 mg twice daily. The CDR3 runs to 14 residues. V was pared by 2 bases and J by 8 bases, with 14 bases between. Germline CDR1 SGHDT, CDR2 YYEEEE. Whole-study results and caveats: Many expanded lesional clones persisted during tofacitinib (in both scalp and blood).

Reverse transcribed after extraction, RNA yielded cDNA as the sequencing template. Sequencing used immunoSEQ multiplex PCR; TCRdb keeps in-frame clones, though not all of them. The sample carries 95,000 to 110,000 clones, about 83% recorded once. The V call is TRBV5-6, the J call TRBJ2-1; D is unresolved. The sample here was CD8+ T cells sorted from blood, taken at week 24, from a patient treated with tofacitinib. This receptor was identified in a human donor with alopecia areata. CDR3 sequence reads: CASSFLLTYHEQFF. CDR3 sequence (DNA): TGTGCCAGCAGCTTCCTCCTCACTTACCATGAGCAGTTCTTC.